This T cell receptor beta chain was retrieved from a study of Graves' ophthalmopathy and Graves' hyperthyroidism. Note on this clonotype: Antigen unknown.

Study-level results: The model predicted ophthalmopathy progression with 70.59% sensitivity and 72% to 85% specificity.

Amplified material comprised TCR beta CDR3 regions derived from RNA transcripts. HTBI primers primed a first-round RT-PCR, and a second-round multiplex PCR followed. TCRdb ran MiXCR on the multiplex PCR reads and lists one entry per CDR3 protein. The data hold roughly 500,000 distinct CDR3 sequences, with around an eighth observed a single time. Between the trimmed V and J ends, which lost 7 bases and 7 bases, there was a span of 10 bases. CDR3 length equals 11 residues. The germline V gene encodes CDR1 DFQATT and CDR2 SNEGSKA (reference sequence). Ophthalmopathy-affected donors exhibited moderate-to-severe activity, CAS ≥3, NOSPECS ≥4, and duration under 3 months. Uncontrolled infections, pregnancy, lactation or other autoimmune diseases led to patient exclusion.

Input material: blood. This receptor was identified in a woman between 25 and 40 years old with Graves' ophthalmopathy. The J gene is TRBJ2-2, the V gene TRBV20-1; D possibly corresponds to TRBD2 (6 bases). CDR3 bases: TGCAGTGTGGGGGAGGACGGGGAGCTGTTTTTT. Encoded protein: CSVGEDGELFF.